The clone carrying this T cell receptor beta chain occurred many times. Its specificity is unknown. Read coverage stops 3 residues before the CDR3 terminus; the germline J gene supplies the remainder. The sample originates from a study of T cell clonality in common variable immunodeficiency. CVID and control samples used equivalent genomic DNA input. Measured with immunoSEQ multiplex PCR; TCRdb has only the in-frame clones, and not every one. The sample has some 40,000 clones, none seen only once. The CDR3 extends over 15 amino acids. Trimming took 0 bases from V and 5 from J, leaving 14 bases between them. Looked up from germline, CDR1 is DFQATT and CDR2 is SNEGSKA (reference sequence). Study conclusions and caveats: Common variable immunodeficiency TCR beta sequences reportedly had fewer deletions and N-nucleotide insertions. Links between repertoire features and CVID complications were heterogeneity-limited. TCRbeta clonality was increased in CVID versus healthy controls.

The chain links TRBV20-1 to TRBJ2-1; the D is unclear. Sequences were obtained from peripheral blood mononuclear cells. The source of this sequence is a person aged 18 to 75 in good health. CDR3 DNA (partial): TGCAGTGCTAGAGATCCTCGATACGACAACAATGAG. Amino acids: CSARDPRYDNNE. The CDR3 reads in full as CSARDPRYDNNEQFF.